The 25 T cell receptor beta chains below come from one sample, sequenced in a study of graft-versus-host responses after intestinal transplantation. Libraries were prepared by immunoSEQ multiplex PCR; TCRdb keeps only in-frame clonotypes and omits some of them. The sample lists 15,000 or so clones, 88% occurring once. Here the sequenced sample was PBMCs, taken roughly 15 weeks after intestinal transplant. The receptors come from a human patient who received an intestinal transplant, so some T cells may come from the graft donor.

This clone has just one count. The V and J genes are TRBV5-4 and TRBJ2-5; D might be TRBD1 (5 bases). The assigned J gene may be wrong: the sequence end matches TRBJ2-7 better. The CDR3 is 13 amino acids. Per the germline V gene, CDR1 is SGHNT and CDR2 is YYREEE (reference sequence). The CDR3 DNA reads TGTGCCAGCAGCTTGGCCCAGGGTTACGAGCAGTACTTC. It translates to CASSLAQGYEQYF.

The chain recombines TRBV6-4 with TRBJ2-2, with 7 bases aligning to TRBD2. The CDR3 sequence is 14 residues long. Looked up from germline, CDR1 is MRHNA and CDR2 is SNTAGT. V lost 10 bases, J lost 2 bases, and 7 bases stayed unmatched. The DNA of the CDR3 is TGTGCCACGATGCGGGAGTTAAACACCGGGGAGCTGTTTTTT. Translating gives CATMRELNTGELFF.

This clone was recorded only once. The rearrangement uses TRBV28 and TRBJ2-3; 14 bases line up with TRBD2. This CDR3 contains 14 residues. Germline CDR1 reads MDHEN; CDR2 reads SYDVKM. As DNA, the CDR3 is TGTGGCTCCTTGACTAGCGGGAGGGGAAATACGCAGTATTTT. This translates into CGSLTSGRGNTQYF.

The V call is TRBV9, the J call TRBJ2-5, with 11 nucleotides matching TRBD2. Looked up from germline, CDR1 is SGDLS and CDR2 is YYNGEE. V shed 1 base and J 1 base; nucleotides not matched to a gene: 3. This CDR3 spans 16 amino acids. The CDR3 region is CASSVSLAGGQETQYF. The DNA for the CDR3 is TGTGCCAGCAGCGTATCGCTAGCGGGAGGCCAAGAGACCCAGTACTTC.

The chain links TRBV11-1 to TRBJ2-5, with D possibly TRBD2 on 6 matching bases. V lost 2 bases and J lost 2, with 9 bases in between. The germline V gene encodes CDR1 SGHAT and CDR2 FQDESV (reference sequence). There are 14 residues in the CDR3. CDR3 residues: CASSLQGLQETQYF. CDR3 bases: TGTGCCAGCAGCTTACAGGGACTGCAAGAGACCCAGTACTTC.

Here the CDR3 reads CASSERTGRDTGELFF. The CDR3 region has the DNA TGTGCCAGCAGTGAAAGGACAGGGCGCGACACCGGGGAGCTGTTTTTT. V gene TRBV6-1 combines with J gene TRBJ2-2, with 8 bases identical to TRBD1. This CDR3 spans 16 amino acids. CDR1 is MNHNS and CDR2 is SASEGT in the germline V gene. With V trimmed by 2 bases and J by 3 bases, 5 bases remained unmatched.

The rearrangement links TRBV6-6 to TRBJ2-3; no firm D call. The CDR3 loop spans 12 amino acids. Trimming removed 5 bases from V and 10 bases from J, with 13 bases in between. The germline V gene encodes CDR1 MNHNY and CDR2 SVGAGI (reference sequence). CDR3 coding DNA: TGTGCCAGCAGTCCTGGCGGTATTTCGCAGTATTTT. It translates to CASSPGGISQYF.

As for this clone: This CDR3 is also generated by other DNA sequences in the sample. The rearrangement links TRBV19 to TRBJ1-5; D not certain. The CDR3 contains 13 residues. CDR1 and CDR2 (germline): LNHDA, SQIVND (reference sequence). Trimming pared 3 bases from V and 10 bases from J, leaving 13 bases between. The CDR3 loop is CASSITALKPQHF. The DNA of the CDR3 is TGTGCCAGTAGTATCACAGCCCTGAAACCCCAGCATTTT.

The chain links TRBV13 to TRBJ2-7, with 8 bases identical to TRBD2. The CDR3 runs 13 residues. Losses at the gene ends were 8 bases for V and 7 bases for J; bases not matched to a gene: 10. Looked up from germline, CDR1 is PRHDT and CDR2 is FYEKMQ (reference sequence). The CDR3 DNA reads TGTGCCAGCGCGGGAGGAGGGTCTAGAGAGCAGTACTTC. Protein: CASAGGGSREQYF.

The chain joins TRBV5-1 to TRBJ2-1, with D perhaps assigned TRBD1 or TRBD2 (6 bases each). Germline V gene data show CDR1 as SGHRS and CDR2 as YFSETQ. V gave up 7 bases and J gave up 7 bases, with 21 bases separating them. The CDR3 has 15 residues. The CDR3 DNA is TGCGCCAGCGTCATGGAGGGGGAATACCGTAATGAGCAGTTCTTC. It specifies CASVMEGEYRNEQFF.

The genes are TRBV28 and TRBJ2-5; D not certain. The CDR3 loop spans 14 amino acids. The germline V gene has CDR1 MDHEN and CDR2 SYDVKM. V was pared by 2 bases and J by 1 base, with 8 bases between. For the CDR3, the DNA is TGTGCCAGCAGTTTAAGGCCATTCCAAGAGACCCAGTACTTC. This translates into CASSLRPFQETQYF.

J is TRBJ2-1 and V is TRBV11-2; D possibly matches TRBD1 or TRBD2 (5 bases each). Trimming cost V 5 bases and J 5 bases, with 13 bases left between them. The CDR3 loop spans 14 amino acids. Looked up from germline, CDR1 is SGHAT and CDR2 is FQNNGV. As DNA, the CDR3 is TGTGCCAGCAGCCCGGGGCAGCCTAACAATGAGCAGTTCTTC. Residues: CASSPGQPNNEQFF.

The chain recombines TRBV6-6 with TRBJ1-1, with D unclear. This CDR3 region has 14 residues. Germline V gene sequence: CDR1 MNHNY, CDR2 SVGAGI (reference sequence). With 2 bases removed from V and 1 base from J, the gap between germline ends came to 8 bases. CDR3 sequence: CASSYVGQNTEAFF. CDR3 DNA: TGTGCCAGCAGTTACGTCGGGCAGAACACTGAAGCTTTCTTT.

This rearrangement joins TRBV23-1 to TRBJ2-2, with TRBD1 matching 8 bases. TRBV23-1 is an open reading frame whose function is uncertain. The V gene end was trimmed by 0 bases and the J gene end by 5 bases; junction bases not matched to a gene: 11. The CDR3 runs 18 residues. The CDR3 DNA reads as TGCGCCAGCAGTCAATCCGGGACAAGGACAGGGAGAACCGGGGAGCTGTTTTTT. This codes for CASSQSGTRTGRTGELFF.

V gene TRBV5-4 combines with J gene TRBJ2-7; 11 positions agree with TRBD2. Germline assignment: CDR1 SGHNT and CDR2 YYREEE (reference sequence). Trimming removed 4 bases from V and 0 bases from J; junction bases left unmatched: 3. This CDR3 spans 15 amino acids. In nucleotides, the CDR3 is TGTGCCAGCAGCCTGACTAGCGGGAACTCCTACGAGCAGTACTTC. This sequence encodes CASSLTSGNSYEQYF.

This sequence joins TRBV27 and TRBJ2-3; D gene uncertain. The germline CDR1 and CDR2 sequences are MNHEY and SMNVEV (reference sequence). CDR3 length equals 14 residues. Trimming took 2 bases from V and 2 from J, leaving 8 bases between them. CDR3 in amino acids: CASSLRSPTDTQYF. CDR3 bases: TGTGCCAGCAGTTTACGGTCCCCCACAGATACGCAGTATTTT.

V gene TRBV5-1 combines with J gene TRBJ2-7; TRBD1 matches 9 bases. From germline, CDR1 is SGHRS and CDR2 YFSETQ. CDR3 length equals 18 residues. V lost 0 bases, J lost 3 bases, and 13 bases stayed unmatched. This CDR3 is CASSLAFGTGIEVYEQYF. The CDR3 DNA reads as TGCGCCAGCAGCTTGGCCTTTGGGACAGGGATCGAGGTCTACGAGCAGTACTTC.

The V gene is TRBV27, the J gene TRBJ2-1; TRBD2 matches at 9 bases. This CDR3 comprises 16 residues. Germline loops: CDR1 MNHEY, CDR2 SMNVEV (reference sequence). The V and J ends lost 5 bases and 3 bases, in that order; junction bases with no gene match: 8. CDR3 nucleotides: TGTGCCAGCAGTCCTATAGCGGGAGAGAACTACAATGAGCAGTTCTTC. Its protein is CASSPIAGENYNEQFF.

The chain employs TRBV30 and TRBJ1-2, with TRBD1 as a possible D gene (5 bases). The CDR3 sequence is 13 residues long. Trimming removed 4 bases at V and 4 bases at J, with 13 bases between. Germline CDR1 reads GTSNPN; CDR2 reads SVGIG (reference sequence). In DNA form, the CDR3 reads TGTGCCTGGACCAGGGATTCTAGCTATGGCTACACCTTC. Protein sequence: CAWTRDSSYGYTF.

V gene TRBV27 combines with J gene TRBJ2-3, with a possible D match to TRBD1 (6 bases). V was trimmed by 6 bases and J by 6 bases, leaving 22 bases between them. CDR1 and CDR2 (germline): MNHEY, SMNVEV (reference sequence). The CDR3 is 16 amino acids. The CDR3 here is CASRNLGQLFADTQYF. CDR3 nucleotides: TGTGCCAGCAGGAATCTCGGACAGCTCTTTGCCGATACGCAGTATTTT.

This sequence joins TRBV28 and TRBJ2-1, with TRBD2 matching over 13 bases. From germline, CDR1 is MDHEN and CDR2 SYDVKM. With V trimmed by 3 bases and J by 5 bases, 13 bases remained unmatched. This CDR3 is 19 amino acids long. The CDR3 DNA reads TGTGCCAGCAGTTTTAGAGCCGGACTAGCGGGAGTAAGTGACAATGAGCAGTTCTTC. Translating it yields CASSFRAGLAGVSDNEQFF. The whole variable domain, remainder taken from reference TRBV28 and TRBJ2-1, is DVKVTQSSRYLVKRTGEKVFLECVQDMDHENMFWYRQDPGLGLRLIYFSYDVKMKEKGDIPEGYSVSREKKERFSLILESASTNQTSMYLCASSFRAGLAGVSDNEQFFGPGTRLTVL.

This chain links TRBV30 with TRBJ2-1; D is possibly TRBD1 or TRBD2 (5 bases each). CDR1 and CDR2 (germline): GTSNPN, SVGIG (reference sequence). Trimming cost V 1 base and J 10 bases, with 20 bases left between them. The length of the CDR3 is 15 residues. CDR3 protein: CAWSARGALIGEQFF. DNA for the CDR3: TGTGCCTGGAGTGCAAGGGGAGCCCTCATAGGGGAGCAGTTCTTC.

The chain carries TRBV7-8 and TRBJ2-2; TRBD1 agrees at 8 bases. The CDR3 spans 15 residues. The ends lost 4 bases at V and 5 bases at J; junction bases unmatched: 6. CDR1 is SGHVS, CDR2 FQNEAQ, per germline. The CDR3 DNA sequence: TGTGCCAGCAGCTCCTGGACAGGGAGGACCGGGGAGCTGTTTTTT. This sequence encodes CASSSWTGRTGELFF.

With respect to this clone: Its ends do not fully match the called genes, so a read error is possible. The rearrangement links TRBV5-6 to TRBJ2-7; D not resolved. Germline lookup yields CDR1 SGHDT and CDR2 YYEEEE. This CDR3 contains 16 residues. The CDR3 reads CANSPSGWLFHYEQYF. The CDR3 nucleotides read TGTGCCAACAGCCCATCCGGTTGGTTATTTCACTACGAGCAGTACTTC.

This clone was observed a single time. The J gene is TRBJ2-7, the V gene TRBV5-5; 9 positions match TRBD1. The V and J ends lost 6 bases and 2 bases, in that order; junction bases with no gene match: 9. The germline V gene has CDR1 SGHKS and CDR2 YYEKEE (reference sequence). The CDR3 has 15 amino acids. The DNA of the CDR3 is TGTGCCAGCAACCACCCGACAGGGGGTACCTACGAGCAGTACTTC. It codes for CASNHPTGGTYEQYF.